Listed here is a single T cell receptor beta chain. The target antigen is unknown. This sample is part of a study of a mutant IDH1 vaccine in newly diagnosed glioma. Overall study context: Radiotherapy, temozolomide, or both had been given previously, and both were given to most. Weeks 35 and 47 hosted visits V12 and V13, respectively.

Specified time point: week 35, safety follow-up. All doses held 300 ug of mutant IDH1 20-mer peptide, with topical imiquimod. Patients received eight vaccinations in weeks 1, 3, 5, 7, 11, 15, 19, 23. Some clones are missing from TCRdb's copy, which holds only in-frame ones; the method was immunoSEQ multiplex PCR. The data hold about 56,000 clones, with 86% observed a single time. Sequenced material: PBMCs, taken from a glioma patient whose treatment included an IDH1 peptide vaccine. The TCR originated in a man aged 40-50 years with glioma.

CDR3 coding DNA: TGTGCCAGCACCCAGAGACTAGCGGGAGACAATGAGCAGTTCTTC. The encoded protein is CASTQRLAGDNEQFF. V and J are TRBV2 and TRBJ2-1; 12 nucleotides align to TRBD2. Per germline, CDR1 SNHLY and CDR2 FYNNEI. The ends lost 7 bases at V and 5 bases at J; junction bases unmatched: 6. The CDR3 extends over 15 amino acids.